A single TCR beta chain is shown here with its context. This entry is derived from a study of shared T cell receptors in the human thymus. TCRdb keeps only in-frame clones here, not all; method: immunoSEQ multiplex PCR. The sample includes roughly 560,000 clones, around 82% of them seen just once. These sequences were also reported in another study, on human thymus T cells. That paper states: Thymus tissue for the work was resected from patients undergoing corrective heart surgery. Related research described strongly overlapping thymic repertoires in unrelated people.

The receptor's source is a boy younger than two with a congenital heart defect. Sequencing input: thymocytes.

CDR3 protein: CASSHIVTVSYNEQFF. The DNA of the CDR3 is TGTGCCAGCAGCCACATAGTGACAGTTTCCTACAATGAGCAGTTCTTC. V usage is TRBV14 and J usage is TRBJ2-1; perhaps TRBD1 as D (5 bases). V gave up 3 bases and J gave up 1 base, with 13 bases separating them. Germline CDR1 reads SGHDN; CDR2 reads FVKESK. CDR3 length: 16 amino acids.